The present entry profiles one T cell receptor beta chain with its context. This clonotype was observed many times. Which antigen it targets is not known. Base quality data are lacking; no much larger clone is found one base away. For the unsorted PBMC libraries, 2 million PBMCs were stored in RNAlater at -80 degrees C until RNA extraction and were used to generate the libraries. The multiple sclerosis patients were enrolled in a US clinical protocol that used magnetic resonance imaging to evaluate disease progression. Peripheral blood underwent Ficoll-Hypaque density gradient centrifugation to isolate PBMCs, which were then cryopreserved in liquid nitrogen. To synthesize cDNA, template-switch 5'RACE was performed with a primer carrying a 10-nucleotide random unique molecular identifier so that each TCR transcript was tagged. Every sequencing run covered 15-18 subjects and yielded more than 200 million TCR-beta sequences. Total RNA was extracted with the RNeasy kit. Using the KAPA Real-time Library Amplification kit, TCR-beta VDJ regions were amplified with primers for the TCR constant region and the 5'RACE anchor. Sample indexes and Illumina adaptors were added in a first PCR, and a second PCR then increased library yield. After Ampure bead purification, the TCR product of roughly 650 bp was size-selected on a 2% E-gel SizeSelection system. Library quality was checked on a Bioanalyzer, concentration was measured with Qubit, and libraries were quantified with the Kapa Library Quantification kit before pooling. An Illumina HiSeq 2500 was used to sequence the libraries paired-end at 2 x 150 bp. To increase sequence diversity, roughly 25-31% phiX was spiked into each library pool. Turning to the authors' computational methods: The UMI-based MiGEC pipeline processed quality-filtered reads and removed over 80% of raw TCR sequences during error correction. IMGT germline references were used for alignment of VDJ genes, and clonotypes were defined by a unique CDR3 amino acid sequence together with V-J genes. Clonal expansion, Shannon diversity, and CDR3 relatedness (CalcPairwiseDistances, ClusterSamples) were evaluated with VDJtools, and phylogenetic trees were built with CLCbio workbench. Expanded clones were defined as having at least 8 unique UMIs, based on coefficient-of-variation modelling across technical triplicates. The public reads were reanalyzed by TCRdb: fastp trimming at Q25, MiXCR alignment, in-frame beta chains only. Under each unique CDR3 protein, matching rows form one entry showing the most common genes and DNA. These V and J calls rely on TCRdb rather than the paper's analysis. For this sample the table gives under 90,000 distinct CDR3 sequences, of which 3% to 4% were detected only once. The ten largest clonotypes hold less than 3% of the sample.

The data stem from a study of neurological immune-mediated disorders (dated by TCRdb to about 2019). As for the study more broadly: Of the 35 or so multiple sclerosis patients, roughly 30 had relapsing-remitting MS and 3 had secondary progressive MS. Peripheral blood TCR-beta repertoires from HTLV-I-associated myelopathy (HAM/TSP) patients, multiple sclerosis patients and healthy controls were compared by UMI-based sequencing. The 106 TCR-beta libraries covered PBMC samples along with longitudinal samples, technical triplicates, and paired sorted CD4+ and CD8+ T-cell subsets. The cohort included 60 to 75 subjects: 14 with HAM/TSP, some 34 with multiple sclerosis, and approximately 20 healthy controls. General findings and caveats noted by the study authors: The MS cluster showed no association with clinical or MRI features, and the authors stated that larger cohorts are needed. TCR clonal expansion was highest in HAM/TSP patients and lowest in MS patients, with MS patients falling below even healthy controls. Phylogenetic analysis grouped repertoires from 18 of 34 MS patients into a cluster of related CDR3 sequences, suggesting a possible repertoire-level signature. No identical CDR3 amino acid sequences were found to be shared among expanded clones across subjects, suggesting that TCR-beta repertoires were private in all groups.

The CDR3 sequence holds 16 residues, the cysteine and phenylalanine included. The read is trimmed to its CDR3 DNA, 48 bases read in frame from base 1. The germline V gene provides CDR1 ENHRY and CDR2 SYGVKD. V ends up 4 bases short and J 1 base short, with an unmatched junction base count of 8. This TCR derives from a woman between 50 and 59 years old with multiple sclerosis. The specimen was PBMCs. This chain is built from TRBV10-3 and TRBJ1-2; TRBD1 aligns with 8 central bases. The sequenced DNA: TGTGCCATCAGTGTCACCGGGACAGGCGATAACTATGGCTACACCTTC. Its protein is CAISVTGTGDNYGYTF.